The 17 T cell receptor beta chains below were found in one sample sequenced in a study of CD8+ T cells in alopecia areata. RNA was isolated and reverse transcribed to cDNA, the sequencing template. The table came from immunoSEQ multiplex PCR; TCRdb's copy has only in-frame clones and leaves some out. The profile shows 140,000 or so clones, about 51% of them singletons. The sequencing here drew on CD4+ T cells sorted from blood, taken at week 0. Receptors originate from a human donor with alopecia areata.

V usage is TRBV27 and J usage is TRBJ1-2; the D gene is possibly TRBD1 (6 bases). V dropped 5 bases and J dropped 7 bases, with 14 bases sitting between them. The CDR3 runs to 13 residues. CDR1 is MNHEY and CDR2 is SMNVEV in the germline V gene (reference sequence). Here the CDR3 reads CASSPSTGVGYTF. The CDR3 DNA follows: TGTGCCAGCAGTCCCTCGACAGGCGTTGGCTACACCTTC.

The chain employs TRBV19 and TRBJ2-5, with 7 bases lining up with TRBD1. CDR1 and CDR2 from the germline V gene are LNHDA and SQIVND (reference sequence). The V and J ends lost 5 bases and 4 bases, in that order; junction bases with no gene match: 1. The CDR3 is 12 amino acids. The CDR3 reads CASSWTGETQYF. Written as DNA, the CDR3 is TGTGCCAGTAGTTGGACAGGAGAGACCCAGTACTTC.

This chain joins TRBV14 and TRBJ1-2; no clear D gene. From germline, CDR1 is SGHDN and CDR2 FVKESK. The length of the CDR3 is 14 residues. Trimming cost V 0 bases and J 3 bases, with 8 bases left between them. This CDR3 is CASSQEERYYGYTF. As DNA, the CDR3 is TGTGCCAGCAGCCAAGAAGAACGATACTATGGCTACACCTTC.

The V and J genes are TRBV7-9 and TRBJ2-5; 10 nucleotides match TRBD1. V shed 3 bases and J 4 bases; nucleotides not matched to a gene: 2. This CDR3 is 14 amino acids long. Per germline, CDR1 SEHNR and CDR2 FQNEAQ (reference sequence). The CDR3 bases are TGTGCCAGCAGCTTCGGACAGGGGGGAGAGACCCAGTACTTC. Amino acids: CASSFGQGGETQYF.

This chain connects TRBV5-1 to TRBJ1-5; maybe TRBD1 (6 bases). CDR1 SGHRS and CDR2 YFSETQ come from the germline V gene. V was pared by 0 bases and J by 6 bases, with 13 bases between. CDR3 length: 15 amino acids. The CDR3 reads CASSLADTGSQPQHF. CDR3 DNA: TGCGCCAGCAGCTTGGCCGATACAGGGAGTCAGCCCCAGCATTTT. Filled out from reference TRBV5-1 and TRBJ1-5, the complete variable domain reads KAGVTQTPRYLIKTRGQQVTLSCSPISGHRSVSWYQQTPGQGLQFLFEYFSETQRNKGNFPGRFSGRQFSNSRSEMNVSTLELGDSALYLCASSLADTGSQPQHFGDGTRLSIL.

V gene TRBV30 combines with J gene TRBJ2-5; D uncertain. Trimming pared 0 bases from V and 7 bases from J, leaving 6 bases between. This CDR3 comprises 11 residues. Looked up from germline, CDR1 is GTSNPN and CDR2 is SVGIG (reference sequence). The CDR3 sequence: CAWSVLGTQYF. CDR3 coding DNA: TGTGCCTGGAGTGTTCTAGGGACCCAGTACTTC.

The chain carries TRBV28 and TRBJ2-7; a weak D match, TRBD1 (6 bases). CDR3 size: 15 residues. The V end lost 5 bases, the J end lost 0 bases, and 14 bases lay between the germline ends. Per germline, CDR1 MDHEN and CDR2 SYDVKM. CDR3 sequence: CASSPTQGYSYEQYF. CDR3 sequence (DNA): TGTGCCAGCAGTCCTACCCAGGGGTACTCCTACGAGCAGTACTTC.

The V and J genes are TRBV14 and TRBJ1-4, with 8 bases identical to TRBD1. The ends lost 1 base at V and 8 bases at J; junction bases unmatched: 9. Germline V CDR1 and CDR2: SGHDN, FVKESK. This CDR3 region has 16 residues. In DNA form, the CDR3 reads TGTGCCAGCAGCCAAGGACAGGGGACGTTCGGAGAAAAACTGTTTTTT. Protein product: CASSQGQGTFGEKLFF.

CDR3 in amino acids: CASSRGIGSGTDTQYF. The CDR3, as DNA: TGTGCCAGCAGCCGGGGAATTGGTAGCGGCACAGATACGCAGTATTTT. The genes are TRBV14 and TRBJ2-3; possible D gene TRBD2, 5 bases. Germline V CDR1 and CDR2: SGHDN, FVKESK. The V end was cut by 4 bases, the J end by 1 base, with 15 bases between. The length of the CDR3 is 16 residues.

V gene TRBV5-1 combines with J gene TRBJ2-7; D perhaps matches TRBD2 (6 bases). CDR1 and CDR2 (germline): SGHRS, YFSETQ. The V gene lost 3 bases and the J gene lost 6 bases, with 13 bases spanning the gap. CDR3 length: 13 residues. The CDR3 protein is CASSWAVGGEQYF. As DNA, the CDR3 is TGCGCCAGCAGCTGGGCGGTCGGGGGCGAGCAGTACTTC.

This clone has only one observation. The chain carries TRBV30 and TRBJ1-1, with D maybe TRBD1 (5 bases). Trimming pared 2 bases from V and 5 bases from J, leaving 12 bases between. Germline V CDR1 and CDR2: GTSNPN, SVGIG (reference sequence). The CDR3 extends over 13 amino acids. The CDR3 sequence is CAWSRGERTEAFF. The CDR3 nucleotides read TGTGCCTGGAGTCGGGGGGAAAGGACTGAAGCTTTCTTT.

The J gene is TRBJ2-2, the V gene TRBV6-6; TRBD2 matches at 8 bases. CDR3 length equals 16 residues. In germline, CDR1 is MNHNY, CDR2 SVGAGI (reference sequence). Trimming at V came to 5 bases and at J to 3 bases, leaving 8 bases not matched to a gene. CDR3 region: CASSPRGGRYTGELFF. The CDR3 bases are TGTGCCAGCAGTCCCCGGGGGGGGCGATACACCGGGGAGCTGTTTTTT.

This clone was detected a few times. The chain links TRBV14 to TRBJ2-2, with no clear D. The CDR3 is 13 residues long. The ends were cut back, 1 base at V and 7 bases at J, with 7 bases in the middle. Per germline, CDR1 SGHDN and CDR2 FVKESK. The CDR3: CASSQVVGGELFF. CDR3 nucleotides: TGTGCCAGCAGCCAAGTGGTAGGCGGGGAGCTGTTTTTT.

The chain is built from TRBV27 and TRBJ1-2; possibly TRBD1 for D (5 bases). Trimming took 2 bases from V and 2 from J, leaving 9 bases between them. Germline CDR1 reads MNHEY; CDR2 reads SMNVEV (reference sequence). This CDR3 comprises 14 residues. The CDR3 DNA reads TGTGCCAGCAGTTTAAGGGGACCCAACTATGGCTACACCTTC. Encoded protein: CASSLRGPNYGYTF.

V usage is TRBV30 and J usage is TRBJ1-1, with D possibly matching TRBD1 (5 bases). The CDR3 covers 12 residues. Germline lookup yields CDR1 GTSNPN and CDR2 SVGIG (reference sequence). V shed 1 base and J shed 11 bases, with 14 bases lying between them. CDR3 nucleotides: TGTGCCTGGAGTGAATCGACAGTCCACGCTTTCTTT. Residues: CAWSESTVHAFF.

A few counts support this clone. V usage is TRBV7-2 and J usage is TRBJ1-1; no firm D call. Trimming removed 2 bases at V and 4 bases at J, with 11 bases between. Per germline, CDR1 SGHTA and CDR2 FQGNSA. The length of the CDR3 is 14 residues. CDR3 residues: CASSLISGSTEAFF. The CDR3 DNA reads TGTGCCAGCAGCTTAATATCGGGGAGCACTGAAGCTTTCTTT. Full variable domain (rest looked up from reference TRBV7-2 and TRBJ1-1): GAGVSQSPSNKVTEKGKDVELRCDPISGHTALYWYRQSLGQGLEFLIYFQGNSAPDKSGLPSDRFSAERTGGSVSTLTIQRTQQEDSAVYLCASSLISGSTEAFFGQGTRLTVV.

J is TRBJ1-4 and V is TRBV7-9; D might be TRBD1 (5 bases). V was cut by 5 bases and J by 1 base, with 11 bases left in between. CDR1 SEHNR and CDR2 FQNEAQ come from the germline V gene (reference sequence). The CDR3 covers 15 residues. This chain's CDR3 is CASSVLRGTNEKLFF. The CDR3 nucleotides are TGTGCCAGCAGCGTTCTAAGGGGAACTAATGAAAAACTGTTTTTT.